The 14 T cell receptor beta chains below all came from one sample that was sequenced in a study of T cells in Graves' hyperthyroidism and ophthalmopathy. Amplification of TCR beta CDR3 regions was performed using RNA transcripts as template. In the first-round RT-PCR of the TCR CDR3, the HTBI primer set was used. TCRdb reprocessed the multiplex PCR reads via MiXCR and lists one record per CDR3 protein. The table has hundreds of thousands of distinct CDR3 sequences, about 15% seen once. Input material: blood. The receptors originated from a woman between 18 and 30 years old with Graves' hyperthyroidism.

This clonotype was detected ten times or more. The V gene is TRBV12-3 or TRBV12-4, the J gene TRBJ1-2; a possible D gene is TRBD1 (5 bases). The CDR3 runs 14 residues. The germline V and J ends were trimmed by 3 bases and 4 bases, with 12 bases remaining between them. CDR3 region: CASSFSPGRYGYTF. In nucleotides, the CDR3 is TGTGCCAGCAGTTTCTCCCCAGGGCGCTATGGCTACACCTTC.

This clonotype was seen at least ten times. CDR3 coding DNA: TGTGCCAGCAGCTTAGATGAGCAGGGGGCGTTCTTTACCTACGAGCAGTACTTC. Residues: CASSLDEQGAFFTYEQYF. The chain recombines TRBV11-2 with TRBJ2-7; 8 bases are shared with TRBD1. The V segment lost 0 bases and the J segment 2 bases; nucleotides outside the gene matches: 12. The V gene's germline CDR1 is SGHAT and CDR2 FQNNGV. The CDR3 is 18 residues long.

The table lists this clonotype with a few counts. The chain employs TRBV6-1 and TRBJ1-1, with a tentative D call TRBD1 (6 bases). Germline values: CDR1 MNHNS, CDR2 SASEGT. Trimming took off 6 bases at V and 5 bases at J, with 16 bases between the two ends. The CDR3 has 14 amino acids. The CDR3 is CASSIRGQWTEAFF. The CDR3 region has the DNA TGTGCCAGCAGCATCAGGGGCCAGTGGACTGAAGCTTTCTTT.

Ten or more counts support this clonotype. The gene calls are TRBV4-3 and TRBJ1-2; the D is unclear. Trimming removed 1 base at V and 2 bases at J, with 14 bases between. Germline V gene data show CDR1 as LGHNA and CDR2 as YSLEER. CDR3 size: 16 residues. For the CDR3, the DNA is TGCGCCAGCAGCCAAGGTCTGAGGGCGGACAACTATGGCTACACCTTC. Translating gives CASSQGLRADNYGYTF.

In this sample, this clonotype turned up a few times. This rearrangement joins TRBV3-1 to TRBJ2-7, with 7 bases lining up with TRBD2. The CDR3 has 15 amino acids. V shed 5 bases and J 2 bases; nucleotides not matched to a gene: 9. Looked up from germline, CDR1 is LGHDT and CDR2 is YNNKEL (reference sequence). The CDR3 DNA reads TGTGCCAGCAGCAGATCTAGCGGAGGTCCCTACGAGCAGTACTTC. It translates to CASSRSSGGPYEQYF.

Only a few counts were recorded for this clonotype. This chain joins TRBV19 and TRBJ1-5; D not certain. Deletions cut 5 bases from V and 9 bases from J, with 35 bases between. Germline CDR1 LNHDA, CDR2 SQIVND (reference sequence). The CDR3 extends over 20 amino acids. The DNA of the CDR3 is TGTGCCAGTAGTCGGAGTCAGGACCGAACCATAATCACATCATGGCCGCCCCAGCATTTT. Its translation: CASSRSQDRTIITSWPPQHF.

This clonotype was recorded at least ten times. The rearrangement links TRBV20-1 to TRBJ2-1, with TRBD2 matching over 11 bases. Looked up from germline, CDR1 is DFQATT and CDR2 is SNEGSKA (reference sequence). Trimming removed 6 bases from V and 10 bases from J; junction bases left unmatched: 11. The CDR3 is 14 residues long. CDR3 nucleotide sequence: TGCAGTGCGACCTTAGCGGGAGGGCCGGGCGAGCAGTTCTTC. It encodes CSATLAGGPGEQFF.

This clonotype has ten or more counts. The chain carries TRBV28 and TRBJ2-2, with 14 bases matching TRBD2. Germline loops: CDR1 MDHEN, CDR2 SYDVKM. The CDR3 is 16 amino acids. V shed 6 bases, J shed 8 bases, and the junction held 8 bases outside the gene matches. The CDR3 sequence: CASRLGLAGVLGELFF. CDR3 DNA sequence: TGTGCCAGCAGACTGGGACTAGCGGGAGTTCTAGGGGAGCTGTTTTTT.

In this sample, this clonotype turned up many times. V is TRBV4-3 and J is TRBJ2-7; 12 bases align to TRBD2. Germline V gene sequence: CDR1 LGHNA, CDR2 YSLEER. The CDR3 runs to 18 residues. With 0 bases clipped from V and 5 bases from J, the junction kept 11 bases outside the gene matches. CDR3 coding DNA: TGCGCCAGCAGCCAAGATACGCTGACTAGCGGGAGTTTCAACGAGCAGTACTTC. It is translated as CASSQDTLTSGSFNEQYF.

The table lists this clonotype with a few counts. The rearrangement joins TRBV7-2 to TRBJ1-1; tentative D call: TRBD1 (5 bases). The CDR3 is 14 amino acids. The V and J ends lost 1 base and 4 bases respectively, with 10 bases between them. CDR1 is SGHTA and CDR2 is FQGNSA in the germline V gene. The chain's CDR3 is CASSLVVGATEAFF. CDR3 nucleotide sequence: TGTGCCAGCAGCTTAGTGGTAGGGGCCACTGAAGCTTTCTTT.

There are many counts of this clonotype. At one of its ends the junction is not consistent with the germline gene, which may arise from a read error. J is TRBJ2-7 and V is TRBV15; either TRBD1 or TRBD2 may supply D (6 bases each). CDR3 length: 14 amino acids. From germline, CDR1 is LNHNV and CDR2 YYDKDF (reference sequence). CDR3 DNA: TGTGCCACCAGCCGAGAAAAGGGGGGCTACGAGCAGTACTTC. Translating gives CATSREKGGYEQYF.

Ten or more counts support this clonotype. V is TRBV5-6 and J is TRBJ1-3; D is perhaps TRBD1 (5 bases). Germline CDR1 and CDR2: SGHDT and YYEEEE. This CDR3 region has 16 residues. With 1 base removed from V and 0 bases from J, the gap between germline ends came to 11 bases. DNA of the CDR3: TGTGCCAGCAGCTTGTCGGGGACCCACTCTGGAAACACCATATATTTT. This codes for CASSLSGTHSGNTIYF.

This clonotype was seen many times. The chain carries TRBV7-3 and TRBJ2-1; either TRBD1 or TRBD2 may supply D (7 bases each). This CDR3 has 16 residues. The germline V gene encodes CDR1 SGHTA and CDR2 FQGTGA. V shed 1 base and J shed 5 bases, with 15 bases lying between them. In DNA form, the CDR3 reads TGTGCCAGCAGCTTAAGGGGACAGAGCGGGGACAATGAGCAGTTCTTC. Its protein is CASSLRGQSGDNEQFF.

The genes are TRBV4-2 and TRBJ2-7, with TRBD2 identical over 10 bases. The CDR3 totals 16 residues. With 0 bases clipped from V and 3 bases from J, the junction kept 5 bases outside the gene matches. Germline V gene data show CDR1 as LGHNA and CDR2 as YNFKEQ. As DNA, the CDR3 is TGTGCCAGCAGCCAAGATGACGCTAGCGGGAGCTACGAGCAGTACTTC. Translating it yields CASSQDDASGSYEQYF.